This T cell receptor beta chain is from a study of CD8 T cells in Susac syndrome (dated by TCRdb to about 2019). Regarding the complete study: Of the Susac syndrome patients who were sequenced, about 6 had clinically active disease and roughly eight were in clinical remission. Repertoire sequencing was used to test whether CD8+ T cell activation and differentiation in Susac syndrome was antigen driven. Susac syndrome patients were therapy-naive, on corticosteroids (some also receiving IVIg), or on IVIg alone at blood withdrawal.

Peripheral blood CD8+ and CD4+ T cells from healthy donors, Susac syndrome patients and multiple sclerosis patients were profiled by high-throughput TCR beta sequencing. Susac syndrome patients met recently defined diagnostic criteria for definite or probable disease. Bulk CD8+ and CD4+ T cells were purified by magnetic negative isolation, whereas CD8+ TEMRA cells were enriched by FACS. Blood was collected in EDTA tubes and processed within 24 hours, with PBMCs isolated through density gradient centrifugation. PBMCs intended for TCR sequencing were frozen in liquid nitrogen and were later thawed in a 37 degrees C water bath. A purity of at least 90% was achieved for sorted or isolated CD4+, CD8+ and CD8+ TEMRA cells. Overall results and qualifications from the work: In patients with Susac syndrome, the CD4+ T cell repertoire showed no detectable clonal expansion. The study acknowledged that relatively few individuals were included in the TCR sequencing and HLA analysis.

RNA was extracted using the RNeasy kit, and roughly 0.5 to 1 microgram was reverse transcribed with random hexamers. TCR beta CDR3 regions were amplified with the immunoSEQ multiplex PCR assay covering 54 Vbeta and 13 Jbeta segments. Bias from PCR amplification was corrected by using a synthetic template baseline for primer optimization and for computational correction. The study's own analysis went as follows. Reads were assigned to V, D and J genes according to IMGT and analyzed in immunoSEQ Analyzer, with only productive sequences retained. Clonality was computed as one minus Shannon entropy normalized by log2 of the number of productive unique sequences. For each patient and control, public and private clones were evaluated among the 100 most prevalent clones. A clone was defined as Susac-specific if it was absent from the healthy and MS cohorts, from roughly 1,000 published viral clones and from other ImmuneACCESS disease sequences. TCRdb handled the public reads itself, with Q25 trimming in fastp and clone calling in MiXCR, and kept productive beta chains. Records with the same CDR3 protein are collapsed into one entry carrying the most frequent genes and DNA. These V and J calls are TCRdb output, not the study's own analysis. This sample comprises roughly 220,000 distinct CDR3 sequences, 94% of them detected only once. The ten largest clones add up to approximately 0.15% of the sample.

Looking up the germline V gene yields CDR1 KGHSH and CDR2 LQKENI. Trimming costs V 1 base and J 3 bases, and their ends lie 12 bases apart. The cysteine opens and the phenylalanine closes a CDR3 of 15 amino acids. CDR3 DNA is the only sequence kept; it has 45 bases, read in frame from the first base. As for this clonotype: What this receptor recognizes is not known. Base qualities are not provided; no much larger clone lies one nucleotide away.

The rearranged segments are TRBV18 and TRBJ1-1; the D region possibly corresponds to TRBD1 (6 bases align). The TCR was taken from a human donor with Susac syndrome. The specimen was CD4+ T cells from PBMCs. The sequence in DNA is TGTGCCAGCTCACCACGCGCAGGGGCGGACACTGAAGCTTTCTTT. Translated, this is CASSPRAGADTEAFF.